This entry features one T cell receptor beta chain sequence. The antigen remains undetermined. This entry belongs to a study of cytomegalovirus exposure and HLA in healthy donors. Donors in the study were healthy people who gave bone marrow. Losses at the gene ends were 6 bases for V and 8 bases for J; bases not matched to a gene: 8. Per the germline V gene, CDR1 is SNHLY and CDR2 is FYNNEI. The CDR3 runs 14 residues. Study outcomes and limitations: Sequence variants that were highly shared formed a cluster that was likely a sequencing artifact. TCR association rates varied by HLA locus in a later analysis, with DRB1 highest and HLA-C lowest.

This PCR relied on a set of 60 Vbeta primers and 13 Jbeta primers. This table comes from immunoSEQ multiplex PCR, and its TCRdb copy is limited to in-frame clones, with some not included. The sample table sets out about 130,000 clones. This chain links TRBV2 with TRBJ1-4, with 8 bases aligning to TRBD1. The TCR originated in a woman in her thirties or forties in good health and CMV-seronegative. Sequenced sample: PBMCs. In DNA, the CDR3 is TGTGCCAGCAGCCTTCAGGGGGCTGAGGAAAAACTGTTTTTT. The encoded protein is CASSLQGAEEKLFF.